This is a list of T cell receptor beta chains from one sample in a study of blood T cell repertoires in COVID-19. Produced via immunoSEQ multiplex PCR; TCRdb's table is partial and in-frame only. Seen here are 210,000 or so clones, around nine tenths observed once, and the top ten hold approximately 7%. Sequencing was done on a sample of peripheral blood. The source of these receptors is a middle-aged man with acute or convalescent COVID-19. Both conserved end residues are part of each CDR3. The D gene is left open where the match is weak. Some rows have no size entry. The others give once, few or many, or a class for an expanded clone.

TRBV6-6	-	TRBD1	TRBJ2-1	TGTGCCAGCAGTTACCAGGGGGTACCCTACAATGAGCAGTTCTTC	CASSYQGVPYNEQFF
TRBV6-5	-	-	TRBJ1-1	TGTGCCAGCAGTTATTCAATGAACACTGAAGCTTTCTTT	CASSYSMNTEAFF
TRBV19	-	TRBD2	TRBJ2-1	TGTGCCAGTAGCCTACTAGCGGGGGGCCTCTACAATGAGCAGTTCTTC	CASSLLAGGLYNEQFF
TRBV6-2/TRBV6-3	once	-	TRBJ1-5	TGTGCCAGCAGCCCAAACAGGCGTTATAGCAATCAGCCCCAGCATTTT	CASSPNRRYSNQPQHF
TRBV7-9	-	TRBD2	TRBJ2-7	TGTGCCAGCAGCCCGACTAGCGGGGGACTCCCCTACGAGCAGTACTTC	CASSPTSGGLPYEQYF
TRBV27	-	-	TRBJ2-7	TGTGCCAGCAGTTTATATCGGGGGACCTACGAGCAGTACTTC	CASSLYRGTYEQYF
TRBV19	once	TRBD1	TRBJ1-1	TGTGCCAGTAGTATTAGGGCCGGGGGACAGGGGTTGAACACTGAAGCTTTCTTT	CASSIRAGGQGLNTEAFF
TRBV4-3	-	-	TRBJ2-2	TGCGCCAGCAGCCAAGAGATAGCGGCGAACACCGGGGAGCTGTTTTTT	CASSQEIAANTGELFF
TRBV2	once	-	TRBJ1-2	TGTGCCAGCAGCCCACTCCGGGATTCTATATATGGCTACACCTTC	CASSPLRDSIYGYTF
TRBV7-3	-	TRBD1	TRBJ2-5	TGTGCCAGCAGCTTAGGGACAGTACCCGAGACCCAGTACTTC	CASSLGTVPETQYF
TRBV14	-	TRBD2	TRBJ2-3	TGTGCCAGCAGCCAAAGGGGAGGGGTCTATCGCACAGATACGCAGTATTTT	CASSQRGGVYRTDTQYF